The present TCR beta chain was sequenced within a study of spatial heterogeneity in lung cancer. Background on the study: Beta-chain sequences were consistently detected more often than alpha-chain sequences.

The CDR3 sequence is 15 residues long. Germline loops: CDR1 MGHDK, CDR2 SYGVNS. V was shortened by 0 bases and J by 4 bases, with 12 bases between the two germline ends. The sample holds many counts of this clonotype. The antigen is not known. General observations from the study: Ubiquitous expanded tumor TCRs were seen in blood more at resection than at follow-up.

Every cDNA TCR molecule received its own unique molecular identifier. TCRdb ran MiXCR on the 5' RACE reads and lists one entry per CDR3 protein. The sample carries 20,000 to 25,000 distinct CDR3 sequences, 4% to 5% recorded once. Time point reported: sample taken at primary tumor resection. Extraction of whole RNA from tumor, nontumor lung or frozen PBMC preceded unsorted sequencing. The donor population consisted of approximately 70 patients with untreated, early-stage non-small cell lung cancer. This rearrangement joins TRBV25-1 to TRBJ1-2; D not certain. The material sequenced was PBMCs, taken at surgery. The sequence was obtained from a male donor with early-stage non-small cell lung cancer. CDR3: CASSEYTKEGYGYTF. CDR3 nucleotide sequence: TGTGCCAGCAGTGAATATACGAAAGAGGGCTATGGCTACACCTTC.